The 27 T cell receptor beta chains below were found in one sample sequenced in a study of identical twins. TCRdb independently ran MiXCR on the 5' RACE reads; one entry per CDR3 protein. The table shows 500,000 to 550,000 distinct CDR3 sequences, with about 22% occurring only once. The same data also went into a second study, on yellow fever vaccine responses in identical twins.

The sample taken for sequencing was CD4+ T cells sorted from blood. The receptors were sampled from a woman younger than 30 in good health.

The V gene is TRBV5-1, the J gene TRBJ2-1, with 9 positions matching TRBD2. V dropped 1 base and J dropped 6; count of bases not matched to a gene: 8. The germline gives CDR1 SGHRS, CDR2 YFSETQ. The CDR3 length is 16 residues. The chain's CDR3 is CASSLSLGGGANEQFF. The CDR3 DNA follows: TGCGCCAGCAGCTTGAGTCTAGGCGGGGGGGCCAATGAGCAGTTCTTC.

The chain employs TRBV24-1 and TRBJ2-1; 9 positions match TRBD1. Germline V gives CDR1 KGHDR, CDR2 SFDVKD. The CDR3 consists of 16 residues. Trimming cost V 5 bases and J 8 bases; bases outside gene matches: 12. CDR3 region: CATSVAGTGYTHEQFF. The CDR3 DNA reads TGTGCCACCAGTGTTGCCGGGACAGGGTATACCCATGAGCAGTTCTTC.

The chain combines TRBV2 with TRBJ2-1; 7 nucleotides match TRBD2. The CDR3 runs 14 residues. V shed 6 bases and J 6 bases; nucleotides not matched to a gene: 8. Germline V lookup: CDR1 SNHLY, CDR2 FYNNEI. The CDR3 DNA follows: TGTGCCAGCAGCCGGACTAGGTCCCGCAATGAGCAGTTCTTC. Translation gives CASSRTRSRNEQFF.

The V call is TRBV4-2, the J call TRBJ2-7; 14 bases align to TRBD2. CDR1 is LGHNA and CDR2 is YNFKEQ in the germline V gene. Unmatched junction bases numbered 4, after V lost 3 bases and J lost 3 bases. This CDR3 has 16 residues. The CDR3 nucleotides read TGTGCCAGCAGCCAGAGGGGACTAGCGGGAGTCTACGAGCAGTACGTC. It codes for CASSQRGLAGVYEQYV.

This clonotype was seen more than once but under ten times. The chain recombines TRBV12-3 or TRBV12-4 with TRBJ1-2; D unresolved. V was trimmed by 5 bases and J by 8 bases, leaving 15 bases between them. The CDR3 consists of 13 residues. CDR3 sequence: CASSPRSLGGYTF. In nucleotides, the CDR3 is TGTGCCAGCAGTCCGAGGTCCCTAGGGGGCTACACCTTC.

This clonotype was counted a single time. This chain connects TRBV24-1 to TRBJ2-3; 12 nucleotides agree with TRBD2. Per germline, CDR1 KGHDR and CDR2 SFDVKD. The junction had 8 bases not matched to a gene; V was cut back by 4 bases and J by 13 bases. The CDR3 spans 14 residues. As DNA, the CDR3 is TGTGCCACCAGTGACCCCGGACTAGCGGGATTAAAGTATTTT. It translates to CATSDPGLAGLKYF.

CDR3 region: CASMQGGGYNSPLHF. The CDR3 DNA follows: TGTGCCAGCATGCAGGGAGGGGGCTATAATTCACCCCTCCACTTT. The V and J genes are TRBV6-1 and TRBJ1-6, with D maybe TRBD1 (6 bases). This CDR3 has 15 residues. With 7 bases removed from V and 3 bases from J, the gap between germline ends came to 13 bases. Germline assignment: CDR1 MNHNS and CDR2 SASEGT.

The chain has TRBV27 and TRBJ2-3, with 8 bases matching TRBD2. Germline assignment: CDR1 MNHEY and CDR2 SMNVEV (reference sequence). Trimming removed 5 bases from V and 2 bases from J; junction bases left unmatched: 12. This CDR3 is 17 amino acids long. The CDR3 sequence: CASSPRWSGSTTDTQYF. The CDR3 coding sequence is TGTGCCAGCAGTCCCCGCTGGAGCGGGAGCACCACAGATACGCAGTATTTT.

V usage is TRBV5-1 and J usage is TRBJ2-2; D is unresolved. Per germline, CDR1 SGHRS and CDR2 YFSETQ. V shed 4 bases and J shed 4 bases, with 11 bases lying between them. The CDR3 runs 14 residues. The CDR3 bases are TGCGCCAGCAGCGATATATCGGGCACCGGGGAGCTGTTTTTT. Translating gives CASSDISGTGELFF.

This clonotype occurred a few times. V usage is TRBV28 and J usage is TRBJ1-5, with D hard to call. The CDR3 length is 12 residues. CDR1 is MDHEN and CDR2 is SYDVKM in the germline V gene. V was clipped by 8 bases and J by 5 bases, with 10 bases between them. The CDR3 protein is CASGQPHQPQHF. Here the CDR3 DNA reads TGTGCCAGCGGGCAGCCCCATCAGCCCCAGCATTTT.

The CDR3 bases are TGTGCCAGCAGTTACTCGACTGGGGGACTTAGCTCCTACAATGAGCAGTTCTTC. Translated, it gives CASSYSTGGLSSYNEQFF. The genes are TRBV6-5 and TRBJ2-1; the D gene is possibly TRBD2 (6 bases). Between the trimmed V and J ends, which lost 0 bases and 0 bases, there was a span of 15 bases. The CDR3 is 18 residues long. Germline values: CDR1 MNHEY, CDR2 SVGAGI.

The chain uses TRBV4-2 and TRBJ2-7; 11 positions agree with TRBD2. The CDR3 loop spans 17 amino acids. The germline V gene has CDR1 LGHNA and CDR2 YNFKEQ. V lost 4 bases to trimming and J lost 6 bases; unmatched junction nucleotides: 14. The CDR3 reads CASSPRGQGLADVEQYF. In DNA form, the CDR3 reads TGTGCCAGCAGCCCCCGTGGTCAGGGACTAGCGGATGTCGAGCAGTACTTC.

This clonotype was recorded a few times. The rearrangement links TRBV27 to TRBJ1-5, with D hard to call. From germline, CDR1 is MNHEY and CDR2 SMNVEV (reference sequence). Between the trimmed V and J ends, which lost 5 bases and 4 bases, there was a span of 15 bases. CDR3 length: 15 residues. The CDR3 protein is CASSTSRTGNQPQHF. The DNA of the CDR3 is TGTGCCAGCAGTACCTCCCGGACGGGAAATCAGCCCCAGCATTTT.

J is TRBJ2-1 and V is TRBV6-1; the D call may be TRBD1 or TRBD2 (5 bases each). CDR3 length equals 13 residues. The germline V gene has CDR1 MNHNS and CDR2 SASEGT. Trimming stripped 8 bases from V and 8 bases from J, with 16 bases between. The CDR3 region has the DNA TGTGCCAGCCGGGACCTCGCAGGACATGAGCAGTTCTTC. Translation gives CASRDLAGHEQFF.

The V call is TRBV12-3 or TRBV12-4, the J call TRBJ2-1, with D possibly TRBD2 on 5 matching bases. The CDR3 runs to 14 residues. Trimming took 6 bases from V and 6 from J, leaving 15 bases between them. This CDR3 is CASSLTGLSNEQFF. CDR3 in DNA: TGTGCCAGCAGCCTAACTGGACTTTCCAATGAGCAGTTCTTC.

This clonotype was recorded many times. In nucleotides, the CDR3 is TGTGCCAGCAGCCGAACCCCCCCAGGGGGCGCAGGCACAGATACGCAGTATTTT. Translation: CASSRTPPGGAGTDTQYF. The chain carries TRBV7-3 and TRBJ2-3; TRBD1 matches at 8 bases. V lost 5 bases to trimming and J lost 1 base; unmatched junction nucleotides: 14. The CDR3 has 18 residues. Germline V gives CDR1 SGHTA, CDR2 FQGTGA.

This clonotype was picked up a small number of times. The chain combines TRBV4-2 with TRBJ1-2; the match to TRBD1 covers 10 bases. CDR3 length: 16 amino acids. Germline V gives CDR1 LGHNA, CDR2 YNFKEQ. The J segment lost 7 bases and the V segment lost 0 bases, leaving 8 bases of the junction unmatched. CDR3 nucleotides: TGTGCCAGCAGCCAAGATTCGGGACGACAGGGGGCTGGCTACACCTTC. Amino acids: CASSQDSGRQGAGYTF.

This clonotype was observed a few times. The genes are TRBV5-6 and TRBJ2-5; D ambiguous. Trimming cost V 0 bases and J 3 bases, with 3 bases left between them. The CDR3 loop spans 12 amino acids. Germline V lookup: CDR1 SGHDT, CDR2 YYEEEE. CDR3 coding DNA: TGTGCCAGCAGCTTGGAGGAAGAGACCCAGTACTTC. As protein: CASSLEEETQYF.

This rearrangement joins TRBV6-2 or TRBV6-3 to TRBJ2-1, with 14 bases identical to TRBD2. From germline, CDR1 is MNHEY and CDR2 SVGEGT. The J segment lost 9 bases and the V segment lost 6 bases, leaving 7 bases of the junction unmatched. The CDR3 length is 15 residues. In DNA form, the CDR3 reads TGTGCCAGCAGCCGGACTAGCGGGAGGATTGGTGAGCAGTTCTTC. Translation: CASSRTSGRIGEQFF.

This chain uses TRBV20-1 with TRBJ2-3; D is undetermined. The germline CDR1 and CDR2 sequences are DFQATT and SNEGSKA (reference sequence). This CDR3 has 16 amino acids. With 1 base removed from V and 3 bases from J, the gap between germline ends came to 17 bases. CDR3 sequence (DNA): TGCAGTGCTAGAGGGCCCGCGCGCAGGCGGACAGATACGCAGTATTTT. Amino acids: CSARGPARRRTDTQYF.

This chain uses TRBV3-1 with TRBJ2-5, with TRBD2 identical over 9 bases. V shed 3 bases, J shed 2 bases, and the junction held 7 bases outside the gene matches. The CDR3 spans 16 residues. The germline V gene has CDR1 LGHDT and CDR2 YNNKEL (reference sequence). The CDR3 protein is CASSHALAGGQETQYF. CDR3 sequence (DNA): TGTGCCAGCAGCCATGCATTGGCGGGAGGGCAAGAGACCCAGTACTTC.

This clonotype was detected a few times. This chain connects TRBV2 to TRBJ2-7, with 9 bases that match TRBD1. There are 14 residues in the CDR3. Germline V gives CDR1 SNHLY, CDR2 FYNNEI. The trim removed 4 bases at V and 3 bases at J, leaving 4 bases unmatched. The CDR3 loop reads CASSGTGGYYEQYF. The CDR3 DNA reads TGTGCCAGCAGTGGTACAGGGGGCTACTACGAGCAGTACTTC.

The sample holds many counts of this clonotype. This rearrangement joins TRBV3-1 to TRBJ1-3; D not certain. This CDR3 is 14 amino acids long. The V gene lost 1 base and the J gene lost 2 bases, with 6 bases spanning the gap. Germline V CDR1 and CDR2: LGHDT, YNNKEL (reference sequence). CDR3 amino acids: CASSQGLPGNTIYF. The CDR3 nucleotides read TGTGCCAGCAGCCAAGGACTGCCTGGAAACACCATATATTTT.

This clonotype was detected a few times. The V call is TRBV12-3 or TRBV12-4, the J call TRBJ2-3, with TRBD2 identical over 8 bases. J was trimmed by 10 bases and V by 7 bases; bases with no gene match: 10. This CDR3 has 13 amino acids. The CDR3 is CASTSGGRGPQYF. The CDR3 nucleotides read TGTGCCAGCACCTCGGGGGGGCGAGGTCCGCAGTATTTT.

This clonotype turned up a few times. V gene TRBV24-1 combines with J gene TRBJ2-2; 12 bases are shared with TRBD2. V was pared by 3 bases and J by 0 bases, with 7 bases of the junction left unmatched. This CDR3 contains 19 residues. CDR1 and CDR2 from the germline V gene are KGHDR and SFDVKD. The CDR3 spells CATSDRRTSGKPNTGELFF. The CDR3 DNA is TGTGCCACCAGTGATCGACGGACTAGCGGGAAACCGAACACCGGGGAGCTGTTTTTT.

The chain couples TRBV5-1 to TRBJ1-1; 7 bases map to TRBD1. The germline gives CDR1 SGHRS, CDR2 YFSETQ. With 5 bases clipped from V and 4 bases from J, the junction kept 11 bases outside the gene matches. The CDR3 sequence is 15 residues long. The DNA for the CDR3 is TGCGCCAGCAGACCTGGAACAGGGGTGGGCACTGAAGCTTTCTTT. This encodes CASRPGTGVGTEAFF.

A few counts support this clonotype. The rearrangement joins TRBV20-1 to TRBJ2-1; 7 nucleotides align to TRBD2. The V and J ends lost 6 bases and 8 bases, in that order; junction bases with no gene match: 13. From germline, CDR1 is DFQATT and CDR2 SNEGSKA (reference sequence). CDR3 length equals 14 residues. The CDR3 coding sequence is TGCAGTGCGAGGTACCCGGGGGGAGTCGATGAGCAGTTCTTC. Amino acid sequence: CSARYPGGVDEQFF.